There are many counts of the clone carrying this T cell receptor beta chain. Its specificity is unknown. Trimming cost V 1 base and J 0 bases, with 7 bases left between them. The CDR3 sequence is 15 residues long. In germline, CDR1 is LNHNV, CDR2 YYDKDF (reference sequence). HTBI primers from iRepertoire and Arm-PCR of CDR3 regions yielded the TCR beta libraries. TCRdb re-called the multiplex PCR reads with MiXCR, one entry per CDR3 protein. The data show around 250,000 distinct CDR3 sequences, around 20% seen once. Described time point: newly diagnosed GD, antithyroid drugs for less than 3 months. With RNA extracted from PBMCs as input, the TCR library was made. The authors drew patients from an endocrinology department in Xi'an, China. Roughly 8.2 milliliters of peripheral blood were drawn into EDTA tubes. The data belong to a study of regulatory T cells in long-lasting Graves disease. Overall study findings and caveats: Among samples with persistent disease, TRBV28, TRBJ1-2 and TRBJ2-5 were favored.

This specimen was peripheral blood mononuclear cells (PBMCs), taken at new diagnosis, from a patient treated with antithyroid drugs. The chain has TRBV15 and TRBJ1-3; D gene unclear. This TCR derives from a female donor with Graves disease. The CDR3 nucleotides read TGTGCCACCAGCAGAGGGGGTAACTCTGGAAACACCATATATTTT. Encoded protein: CATSRGGNSGNTIYF.